What follows describes a single TCR beta chain. The antigen is undetermined. The protocol was immunoSEQ multiplex PCR, while the TCRdb copy is restricted to in-frame clones and leaves out a portion. The repertoire has 35,000 to 45,000 clones, about 83% of them found once; the top ten carry 20% to 25%. These data are taken from a study of lymphopenia after photon versus proton radiotherapy. CDR1 and CDR2 from the germline V gene are MGHDK and SYGVNS. The CDR3 consists of 15 residues. V lost 5 bases to trimming and J lost 0 bases, with 14 bases between them. Findings and limits, study-wide: Relative stability marked proton patients; photon patients lost diversity and naive cells.

The sequence was obtained from a woman in her 70s with pancreatic cancer. The sequencing used peripheral blood, collected from a patient treated with proton-based radiotherapy. V is TRBV25-1 and J is TRBJ2-7; maybe TRBD2 (5 bases). CDR3 protein: CASSPPAGSSYEQYF. DNA of the CDR3: TGTGCCAGCAGTCCTCCTGCGGGCAGCTCCTACGAGCAGTACTTC.